This T cell receptor (beta chain) was obtained from a study of beta chain features in type 1 diabetes. V lost 9 bases to trimming and J lost 5 bases; unmatched junction nucleotides: 12. The germline CDR1 and CDR2 sequences are KGHSH and LQKENI. There are 15 residues in the CDR3. The study reverse transcribed the entire isolated RNA, so it sequenced expressed TCRB transcripts. Repertoires were generated with immunoSEQ multiplex PCR, while TCRdb's copy carries only in-frame clones and drops some. Among some 150,000 clones listed, roughly 9.7% were seen once. This clone has more than one count but fewer than ten.

The chain uses TRBV18 and TRBJ1-1; TRBD1 aligns across 10 bases. This clonotype was obtained from a woman aged 40 to 55 in good health. Material for sequencing was central memory CD4+ T cells from blood. The CDR3 spells CASQRQGAGETEAFF. In DNA, the CDR3 is TGTGCCAGTCAAAGACAGGGGGCAGGAGAGACTGAAGCTTTCTTT. The complete variable domain, with remaining parts taken from reference TRBV18 and TRBJ1-1, reads NAGVMQNPRHLVRRRGQEARLRCSPMKGHSHVYWYRQLPEEGLKFMVYLQKENIIDESGMPKERFSAEFPKEGPSILRIQQVVRGDSAAYFCASQRQGAGETEAFFGQGTRLTVV.